These 4 T cell receptor beta chains originate from one sample sequenced in a study of cytomegalovirus exposure and HLA in healthy donors. Vbeta (60) and Jbeta (13) primers were used in the PCR. Measured with immunoSEQ multiplex PCR; TCRdb has only the in-frame clones, and not every one. Of tens of thousands of clones listed, about 64% are singletons. Sequenced: PBMCs. These receptors were collected from a man aged 60 to 75 in good health and CMV-seropositive.

This clone was detected only a few times. The chain employs TRBV30 and TRBJ2-5; 9 bases map to TRBD2. The J segment lost 1 base and the V segment lost 3 bases, leaving 9 bases of the junction unmatched. Germline-derived CDR1 and CDR2 are GTSNPN and SVGIG (reference sequence). This CDR3 has 16 residues. CDR3 in amino acids: CAWRFRAGGLQETQYF. The CDR3 coding sequence is TGTGCCTGGAGGTTTAGAGCGGGAGGTCTCCAAGAGACCCAGTACTTC.

The table lists this clone with a few counts. The rearrangement uses TRBV19 and TRBJ2-7; D is undetermined. This CDR3 has 13 amino acids. Trimming pared 7 bases from V and 4 bases from J, leaving 14 bases between. CDR1 is LNHDA and CDR2 is SQIVND in the germline V gene (reference sequence). In DNA form, the CDR3 reads TGTGCCAGTACTCCAGACACGAAATACGAGCAGTACTTC. This translates into CASTPDTKYEQYF.

The chain has TRBV5-1 and TRBJ2-1; D is unclear. Germline V gene lookup returns CDR1 SGHRS and CDR2 YFSETQ. The CDR3 contains 14 residues. V was clipped by 3 bases and J by 7 bases, with 14 bases between them. The CDR3 region has the DNA TGCGCCAGCAGCTCGACACGTGGGTTTAATGAGCAGTTCTTC. It yields the protein CASSSTRGFNEQFF.

This chain connects TRBV7-9 to TRBJ1-6, with D possibly being TRBD1 (5 bases). V lost 4 bases, J lost 7 bases, and 11 bases lay in between. The germline V gene encodes CDR1 SEHNR and CDR2 FQNEAQ (reference sequence). This CDR3 contains 14 residues. The CDR3 sequence is CASSSRQTNSPLHF. CDR3 in DNA: TGTGCCAGCAGCTCGAGACAGACAAATTCACCCCTCCACTTT.